The 29 T cell receptor beta chains given below trace back to one sample, sequenced in a study of cytomegalovirus exposure and HLA in healthy donors (dated by TCRdb to between 2016 and 2019). Preparation of the library involved the immunoSEQ multiplex PCR assay. For the multiplex PCR, a mixture combining 60 forward primers for TCR Vbeta segments and 13 reverse primers for TCR Jbeta segments was used. The table was pulled from immuneACCESS by TCRdb, which kept in-frame rearrangements only. Such tables lose some clones; where checked, under half of the loss comes from unresolved V genes, and the rest has no known cause. This sample gives roughly 120,000 clones in total; 76% of them show up just once. Roughly an eighth of the sample is in the top ten clones. What was sequenced was PBMCs. Receptors originate from a man aged 25-45 years in good health and CMV-seropositive.

The V and J genes are TRBV4-3 and TRBJ2-7; 8 nucleotides agree with TRBD1. The CDR3 sequence is 17 residues long. The germline CDR1 and CDR2 sequences are LGHNA and YSLEER. V was clipped by 0 bases and J by 5 bases; unmatched bases: 12. The DNA of the CDR3 is TGCGCCAGCAGCCAAGACTGGAGCAGGGGGCAAGGTGACGAGCAGTACTTC. This gives the protein CASSQDWSRGQGDEQYF.

This chain uses TRBV5-6 with TRBJ2-7; 10 bases map to TRBD1. The germline V gene encodes CDR1 SGHDT and CDR2 YYEEEE. The CDR3 covers 14 residues. V gave up 3 bases and J gave up 2 bases; unmatched junction bases: 2. The CDR3: CASSWGQGPYEQYF. The CDR3 region has the DNA TGTGCCAGCAGCTGGGGACAGGGGCCCTACGAGCAGTACTTC.

V is TRBV7-9 and J is TRBJ1-5, with D possibly TRBD1 on 5 matching bases. Trimming removed 0 bases from V and 5 bases from J, with 14 bases in between. Germline V gives CDR1 SEHNR, CDR2 FQNEAQ (reference sequence). This CDR3 comprises 16 residues. CDR3 loop: CASSLAVGAPDQPQHF. The DNA for the CDR3 is TGTGCCAGCAGCTTAGCGGTTGGGGCTCCCGATCAGCCCCAGCATTTT.

The gene calls are TRBV27 and TRBJ2-5, with D perhaps TRBD2 (6 bases). In germline, CDR1 is MNHEY, CDR2 SMNVEV (reference sequence). The V and J ends lost 5 bases and 7 bases respectively, with 26 bases between them. The CDR3 consists of 17 residues. DNA for the CDR3: TGTGCCAGCAGTCCATCCCTGAGAGCGGGTTGGGAGGCGACCCAGTACTTC. This gives the protein CASSPSLRAGWEATQYF.

The chain joins TRBV29-1 to TRBJ2-3, with 8 bases aligning to TRBD1. J gave up 4 bases and V 8 bases, and 17 bases lay outside the gene matches. The V gene's germline CDR1 is SQVTM and CDR2 ANQGSEA. The CDR3 contains 16 residues. This chain's CDR3 is CSLNTGTGLGADTQYF. The DNA of the CDR3 is TGCAGCCTGAACACCGGGACAGGTCTTGGGGCAGATACGCAGTATTTT.

The count of this clone is one. The gene calls are TRBV4-2 and TRBJ2-5, with TRBD1 matching 8 bases. Trimming removed 0 bases from V and 4 bases from J; junction bases left unmatched: 4. Germline lookup yields CDR1 LGHNA and CDR2 YNFKEQ. The CDR3 loop spans 15 amino acids. The DNA of the CDR3 is TGTGCCAGCAGCCAAGACAGGGGGCTCAGAGAGACCCAGTACTTC. Its translation is CASSQDRGLRETQYF.

This clone was observed a single time. V gene TRBV27 combines with J gene TRBJ1-5; D is undetermined. V was shortened by 3 bases and J by 0 bases, with 9 bases between the two germline ends. This CDR3 spans 15 amino acids. From germline, CDR1 is MNHEY and CDR2 SMNVEV (reference sequence). CDR3 region: CASSFDISSNQPQHF. In nucleotides, the CDR3 is TGTGCCAGCAGTTTTGACATATCTAGCAATCAGCCCCAGCATTTT.

The genes are TRBV6-5 and TRBJ2-7; 12 nucleotides match TRBD1. Germline-derived CDR1 and CDR2 are MNHEY and SVGAGI. V lost 6 bases to trimming and J lost 4 bases; unmatched junction nucleotides: 7. The CDR3 has 15 amino acids. CDR3 loop: CASRRGGQGAYEQYF. The CDR3 region has the DNA TGTGCCAGCAGGAGAGGGGGACAGGGGGCATACGAGCAGTACTTC.

This clone has a handful of counts. The chain couples TRBV18 to TRBJ2-3; no clear D. The ends were cut back, 4 bases at V and 0 bases at J, with 17 bases in the middle. CDR1 and CDR2 (germline): KGHSH, LQKENI. The length of the CDR3 is 17 residues. The CDR3 spells CASSRRAAQTSTDTQYF. The CDR3 DNA reads as TGTGCCAGCTCACGCCGCGCGGCCCAGACGAGCACAGATACGCAGTATTTT. The variable domain in full, completed from reference TRBV18 and TRBJ2-3, reads NAGVMQNPRHLVRRRGQEARLRCSPMKGHSHVYWYRQLPEEGLKFMVYLQKENIIDESGMPKERFSAEFPKEGPSILRIQQVVRGDSAAYFCASSRRAAQTSTDTQYFGPGTRLTVL.

The chain is built from TRBV27 and TRBJ2-3; 13 bases agree with TRBD2. The CDR3 extends over 16 amino acids. Germline CDR1 and CDR2: MNHEY and SMNVEV (reference sequence). V gave up 6 bases and J gave up 3 bases; unmatched junction bases: 6. In DNA form, the CDR3 reads TGTGCCAGCAGACGGGGGACTAGCGGGGTAACAGATACGCAGTATTTT. This sequence encodes CASRRGTSGVTDTQYF.

This chain uses TRBV9 with TRBJ2-5; 8 bases line up with TRBD1. Germline V gene data show CDR1 as SGDLS and CDR2 as YYNGEE. The CDR3 spans 13 residues. V gave up 3 bases and J gave up 7 bases; unmatched junction bases: 5. CDR3 coding DNA: TGTGCCAGCAGCGCGGACAGGGAGCCGACCCAGTACTTC. It is translated as CASSADREPTQYF.

The J gene is TRBJ2-7, the V gene TRBV5-1; D is possibly TRBD2 (7 bases). In germline, CDR1 is SGHRS, CDR2 YFSETQ. The CDR3 has 15 residues. V was pared by 2 bases and J by 0 bases, with 12 bases between. This CDR3 reads CASSFEGGSSYEQYF. DNA of the CDR3: TGCGCCAGCAGCTTTGAGGGGGGGAGCTCCTACGAGCAGTACTTC.

The J gene is TRBJ2-7, the V gene TRBV7-9, with D maybe TRBD1 (5 bases). The CDR3 runs 15 residues. Germline loops: CDR1 SEHNR, CDR2 FQNEAQ (reference sequence). V lost 1 base and J 6 bases, leaving 16 bases between the germline ends. The CDR3 DNA is TGTGCCAGCAGCTTAGTGGGGCAGGGCCGAAGCGAGCAGTACTTC. It specifies CASSLVGQGRSEQYF.

Sample share makes this clone medium-sized. The chain has TRBV9 and TRBJ2-3; weak D call: TRBD2 (6 bases). The length of the CDR3 is 16 residues. Trimming pared 4 bases from V and 5 bases from J, leaving 20 bases between. The germline CDR1 and CDR2 sequences are SGDLS and YYNGEE. Here the CDR3 reads CASSSPDGGEEDTQYF. The DNA of the CDR3 is TGTGCCAGCAGCTCCCCGGATGGAGGGGAGGAAGATACGCAGTATTTT.

This chain joins TRBV7-2 and TRBJ2-5, with D hard to call. The CDR3 extends over 14 amino acids. Trimming took off 3 bases at V and 0 bases at J, with 8 bases between the two ends. Germline V gene lookup returns CDR1 SGHTA and CDR2 FQGNSA. The CDR3 bases are TGTGCCAGCAGCTTTGGTTCAGACCAAGAGACCCAGTACTTC. Translating it yields CASSFGSDQETQYF.

This clone was found a few times. The chain combines TRBV5-8 with TRBJ1-1; possibly TRBD1 for D (6 bases). With 0 bases removed from V and 6 bases from J, the gap between germline ends came to 9 bases. The germline gives CDR1 SGHTS, CDR2 YDEGEE. The CDR3 has 13 residues. The CDR3 sequence is CASSLAPGAEAFF. Here the CDR3 DNA reads TGTGCCAGCAGCTTGGCTCCAGGGGCTGAAGCTTTCTTT.

This clone was observed a few times. V gene TRBV6-1 combines with J gene TRBJ1-5, with D tentatively TRBD1 (6 bases). Trimming stripped 5 bases from V and 1 base from J, with 12 bases between. This CDR3 has 15 residues. CDR1 is MNHNS and CDR2 is SASEGT in the germline V gene. The CDR3 region has the DNA TGTGCCAGCAGTTTCGAGGGGGGGAGCAATCAGCCCCAGCATTTT. Encoded protein: CASSFEGGSNQPQHF.

This clone was detected once. This chain joins TRBV7-2 and TRBJ2-3; TRBD1 matches 7 bases. The CDR3 has 14 amino acids. Germline values: CDR1 SGHTA, CDR2 FQGNSA. V was clipped by 6 bases and J by 2 bases; unmatched bases: 5. This CDR3 is CASRSRGYTDTQYF. CDR3 nucleotides: TGTGCCAGCAGGTCCAGGGGGTACACAGATACGCAGTATTTT.

The sample holds a few counts of this clone. J is TRBJ1-4 and V is TRBV7-9; no firm D call. CDR3 length: 14 residues. Germline V CDR1 and CDR2: SEHNR, FQNEAQ (reference sequence). V gave up 3 bases and J gave up 3 bases, with 8 bases separating them. The DNA for the CDR3 is TGTGCCAGCAGCTTGTATTCGTCTAATGAAAAACTGTTTTTT. It translates to CASSLYSSNEKLFF.

This clone was counted between two and nine times. This chain joins TRBV7-8 and TRBJ2-5; tentative D call: TRBD2 (7 bases). The germline gives CDR1 SGHVS, CDR2 FQNEAQ. The CDR3 totals 18 residues. The V end lost 0 bases, the J end lost 5 bases, and 22 bases lay between the germline ends. CDR3 DNA sequence: TGTGCCAGCAGCTTAGCTGGTGGGGGGGGCCACGGAGGGGAGACCCAGTACTTC. Translating gives CASSLAGGGGHGGETQYF.

The chain couples TRBV5-6 to TRBJ1-1, with D unclear. This CDR3 comprises 16 residues. The V and J ends lost 4 bases and 0 bases respectively, with 16 bases between them. CDR1 and CDR2 from the germline V gene are SGHDT and YYEEEE. The CDR3 DNA sequence: TGTGCCAGCAGCACACGCCCGGGAGAATTGAACACTGAAGCTTTCTTT. Its translation is CASSTRPGELNTEAFF.

The genes are TRBV7-3 and TRBJ2-5; TRBD1 agrees at 7 bases. J was trimmed by 0 bases and V by 2 bases; bases with no gene match: 0. The CDR3 loop spans 14 amino acids. The V gene's germline CDR1 is SGHTA and CDR2 FQGTGA. This CDR3 reads CASSLQGDQETQYF. CDR3 DNA sequence: TGTGCCAGCAGCTTACAGGGGGACCAAGAGACCCAGTACTTC.

The V call is TRBV6-5, the J call TRBJ1-4; D perhaps matches TRBD1 (6 bases). The germline CDR1 and CDR2 sequences are MNHEY and SVGAGI. Trimming shortened V by 6 bases and J by 7 bases, and 15 bases separated the two germline ends. The CDR3 length is 14 residues. CDR3 loop: CASSRTVLAEKLFF. The DNA for the CDR3 is TGTGCCAGCAGCCGGACAGTGCTGGCTGAAAAACTGTTTTTT.

The chain couples TRBV7-8 to TRBJ1-5, with 8 bases lining up with TRBD1. The CDR3 is made up of 14 amino acids. The trim removed 5 bases at V and 7 bases at J, leaving 7 bases unmatched. CDR1 is SGHVS, CDR2 FQNEAQ, per germline. For the CDR3, the DNA is TGTGCCAGCAGCATACAGGGGGATGTACAGCCCCAGCATTTT. It is translated as CASSIQGDVQPQHF.

This clone has just a few counts. This rearrangement joins TRBV4-1 to TRBJ2-3; perhaps TRBD1 as D (6 bases). The CDR3 is 13 residues long. V was shortened by 7 bases and J by 1 base, with 9 bases between the two germline ends. Germline assignment: CDR1 MGHRA and CDR2 YSYEKL. CDR3 amino acids: CASKPGGTDTQYF. CDR3 bases: TGCGCCAGCAAACCAGGGGGCACAGATACGCAGTATTTT.

This chain uses TRBV10-1 with TRBJ1-1, with D tentatively TRBD1 (6 bases). Germline CDR1 and CDR2: WNHNN and SYGVQD (reference sequence). The CDR3 has 14 amino acids. V shed 9 bases and J shed 1 base, with 15 bases lying between them. Here the CDR3 DNA reads TGCGCCAGGCTCTCCGGACAGACGAACACTGAAGCTTTCTTT. Amino acids: CARLSGQTNTEAFF.

The V gene is TRBV21-1, the J gene TRBJ2-7; no check of the table's D call, TRBD1, against the DNA was made. TRBV21-1 is classified as a pseudogene. This CDR3 has 14 residues. The CDR3 DNA is TGTGCCAGCAGCTGGGACACCAGCTCCTACGAGCAGTACTTC. This encodes CASSWDTSSYEQYF.

The chain carries TRBV6-6 and TRBJ1-2; D unresolved. V lost 2 bases and J 6 bases, leaving 13 bases between the germline ends. The CDR3 is made up of 14 amino acids. Looked up from germline, CDR1 is MNHNY and CDR2 is SVGAGI (reference sequence). The CDR3 nucleotides read TGTGCCAGCAGTTACCAGCTTTCGCAGGATGGCTACACCTTC. It translates to CASSYQLSQDGYTF.

The gene calls are TRBV7-6 and TRBJ1-5; possible D gene TRBD1, 6 bases. The germline V and J ends were trimmed by 1 base and 0 bases, with 10 bases remaining between them. This CDR3 is built from 16 residues. CDR1 and CDR2 (germline): SGHVS, FNYEAQ. CDR3 sequence: CASSLGDTSSNQPQHF. The CDR3 DNA is TGTGCCAGCAGCTTAGGGGACACCTCTAGCAATCAGCCCCAGCATTTT.